This T cell receptor beta chain was identified during a study of cytomegalovirus exposure and HLA in healthy donors. In the study overall: Most genotyped donors, approximately 81% of about 400, had Caucasian-associated genetic ancestry. Whole-study results and caveats: Within the data, a cluster of highly shared sequence variants was likely a sequencing artifact. Listed as cytomegalovirus-associated were roughly 180 TCR beta chains.

13 Jbeta primers and 60 Vbeta primers were used for the PCR. Profiled with immunoSEQ multiplex PCR; TCRdb holds only in-frame clones, not every one. The table records some 96,000 clones, roughly 80% of them present only once. V shed 5 bases, J shed 9 bases, and the junction held 10 bases outside the gene matches. CDR1 is SGDLS, CDR2 YYNGEE, per germline. The CDR3 runs 14 residues. Concerning this clone itself: The antigen is unknown.

The donors (healthy individuals) were bone marrow donors. What was sequenced was PBMCs. The origin of this receptor is a man in his forties in good health and CMV-seropositive. The J gene is TRBJ2-1, the V gene TRBV9; 8 positions agree with TRBD1. This chain's CDR3 is CASRLGQGEGEQFF. The CDR3 DNA is TGTGCCAGCAGATTAGGACAGGGCGAGGGTGAGCAGTTCTTC.